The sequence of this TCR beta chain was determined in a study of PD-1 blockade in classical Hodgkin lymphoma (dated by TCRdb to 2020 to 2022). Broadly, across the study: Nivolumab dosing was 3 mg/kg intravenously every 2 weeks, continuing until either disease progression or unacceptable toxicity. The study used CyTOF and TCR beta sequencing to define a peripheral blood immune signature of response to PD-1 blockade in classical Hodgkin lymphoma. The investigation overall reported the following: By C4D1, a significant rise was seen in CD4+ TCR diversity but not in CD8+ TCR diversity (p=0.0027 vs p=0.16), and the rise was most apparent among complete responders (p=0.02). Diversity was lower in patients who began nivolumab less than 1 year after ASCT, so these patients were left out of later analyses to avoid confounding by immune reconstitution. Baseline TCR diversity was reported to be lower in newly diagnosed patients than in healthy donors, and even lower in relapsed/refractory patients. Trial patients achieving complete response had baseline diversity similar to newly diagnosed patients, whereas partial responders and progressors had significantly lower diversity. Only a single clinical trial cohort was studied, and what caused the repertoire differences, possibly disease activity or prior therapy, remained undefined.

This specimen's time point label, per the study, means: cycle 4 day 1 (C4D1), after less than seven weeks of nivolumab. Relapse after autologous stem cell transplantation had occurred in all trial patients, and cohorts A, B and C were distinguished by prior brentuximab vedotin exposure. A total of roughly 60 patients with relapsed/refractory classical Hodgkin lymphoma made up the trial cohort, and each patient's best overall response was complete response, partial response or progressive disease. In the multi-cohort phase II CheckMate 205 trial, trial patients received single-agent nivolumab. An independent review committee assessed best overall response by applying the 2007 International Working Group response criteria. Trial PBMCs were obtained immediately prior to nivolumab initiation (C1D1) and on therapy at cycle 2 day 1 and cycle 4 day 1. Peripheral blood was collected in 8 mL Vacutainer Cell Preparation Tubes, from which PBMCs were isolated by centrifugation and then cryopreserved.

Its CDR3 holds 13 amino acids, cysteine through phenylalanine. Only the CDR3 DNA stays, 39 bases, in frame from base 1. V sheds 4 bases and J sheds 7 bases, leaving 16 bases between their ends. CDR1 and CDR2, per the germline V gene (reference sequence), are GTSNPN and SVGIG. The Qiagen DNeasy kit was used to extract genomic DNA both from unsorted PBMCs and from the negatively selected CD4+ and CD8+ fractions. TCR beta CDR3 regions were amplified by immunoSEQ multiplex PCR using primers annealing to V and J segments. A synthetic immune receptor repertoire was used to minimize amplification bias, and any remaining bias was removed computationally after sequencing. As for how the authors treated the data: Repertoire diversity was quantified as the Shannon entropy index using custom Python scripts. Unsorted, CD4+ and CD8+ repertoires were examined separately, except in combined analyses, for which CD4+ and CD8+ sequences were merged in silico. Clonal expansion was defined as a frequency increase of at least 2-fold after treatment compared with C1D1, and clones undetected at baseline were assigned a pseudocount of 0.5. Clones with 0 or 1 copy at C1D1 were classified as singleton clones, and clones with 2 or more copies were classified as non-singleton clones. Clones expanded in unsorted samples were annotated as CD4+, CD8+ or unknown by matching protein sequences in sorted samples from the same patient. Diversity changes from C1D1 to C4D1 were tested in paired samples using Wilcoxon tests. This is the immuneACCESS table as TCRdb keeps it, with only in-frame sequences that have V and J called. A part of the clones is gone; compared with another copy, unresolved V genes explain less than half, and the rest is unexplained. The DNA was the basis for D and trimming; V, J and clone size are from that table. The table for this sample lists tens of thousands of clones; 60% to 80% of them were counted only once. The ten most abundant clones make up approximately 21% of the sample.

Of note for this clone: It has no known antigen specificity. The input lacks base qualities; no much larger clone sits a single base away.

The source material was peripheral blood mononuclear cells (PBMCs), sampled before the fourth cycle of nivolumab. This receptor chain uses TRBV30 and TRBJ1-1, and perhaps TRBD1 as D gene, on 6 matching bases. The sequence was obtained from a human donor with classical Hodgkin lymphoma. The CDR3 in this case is CAWNIQGAVEAFF. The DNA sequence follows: TGTGCCTGGAATATACAGGGTGCGGTTGAAGCTTTCTTT.